The T cell receptor beta chain under discussion was sequenced for a study of control samples from healthy donors and cancer patients. J gave up 5 bases and V 7 bases, and 10 bases lay outside the gene matches. This CDR3 region has 15 residues. CDR1 and CDR2 (germline): MDHEN, SYDVKM. This table comes from immunoSEQ multiplex PCR, and its TCRdb copy is limited to in-frame clones, with some not included. The table lists about 150,000 clones, almost 90% of them singletons. This chain uses TRBV28 with TRBJ2-7, with 11 bases matching TRBD1. The sequence came from a man aged 18 to 30 in good health. Source material: blood. CDR3 residues: CASTPLGQGGHEQYF. Written as DNA, the CDR3 is TGTGCCAGCACCCCGCTGGGACAGGGGGGACACGAGCAGTACTTC.